Here is one T cell receptor (beta chain) with its context. This sample is drawn from a study of technical replicates of blood from several donors. The V gene's germline CDR1 is MGHRA and CDR2 YSYEKL. The CDR3 spans 17 residues. Deletions cut 4 bases from V and 4 bases from J, with 23 bases between. The method was immunoSEQ multiplex PCR; TCRdb's version includes in-frame clones alone and lacks a portion of them. The repertoire holds tens of thousands of clones, with about 95% as singletons. The chain carries TRBV4-1 and TRBJ2-7; a weak D match, TRBD1 (5 bases). This sequence was found in a human donor in good health. The sequenced material came from T cells isolated from PBMCs. CDR3 sequence (DNA): TGCGCCAGCAGCCCCATTAACCGGGCAGGGTCGCTTTACGAGCAGTACTTC. Amino acid sequence: CASSPINRAGSLYEQYF.